What follows are 25 T cell receptor beta chains derived from one specimen sequenced in a study of CD8+CD57+ T cells in acquired aplastic anemia. Genomic DNA acted as the template from which TCR beta VDJ combination and CDR3 sequence profiling were carried out. TCRdb re-derived calls from the reads in MiXCR, one entry per CDR3 protein. The sample comprises about 81,000 distinct CDR3 sequences, about half of which are singletons, and 66% rests with the top ten. The sample taken for sequencing was sorted CD4+, CD8+, or CD8+CD57+ T cells (not recorded which) from PBMCs. Receptors originate from a human donor in good health, serving as a control.

This clonotype was recorded a few times. The V and J genes are TRBV2 and TRBJ1-6; the match to TRBD1 covers 10 bases. Germline V gene sequence: CDR1 SNHLY, CDR2 FYNNEI. V lost 5 bases and J lost 7; bases outside the gene matches: 2. The CDR3 runs 14 residues. DNA for the CDR3: TGTGCCAGCAGTTCGACAGGGGGCAATTCACCCCTCCACTTT. This codes for CASSSTGGNSPLHF.

The V gene is TRBV10-2, the J gene TRBJ1-2; a weak D match, TRBD1 (5 bases). The germline V and J ends were trimmed by 5 bases and 8 bases, with 21 bases remaining between them. Germline V lookup: CDR1 WSHSY, CDR2 SAAADI. The CDR3 totals 15 residues. In nucleotides, the CDR3 is TGCGCCAGCAGTCATGGGACCCAGGACCCTAGAGGCTACACCTTC. Its protein is CASSHGTQDPRGYTF.

This clonotype was counted at least ten times. This chain links TRBV2 with TRBJ2-1; D is possibly TRBD1 or TRBD2 (5 bases each). The V gene lost 9 bases and the J gene lost 2 bases, with 20 bases spanning the gap. This CDR3 has 16 amino acids. Germline-derived CDR1 and CDR2 are SNHLY and FYNNEI. The CDR3 bases are TGTGCCAGTTATATTCCCGGGACCCATGCCTACAATGAGCAGTTCTTC. Translated: CASYIPGTHAYNEQFF.

The chain employs TRBV25-1 and TRBJ2-3, with 10 bases aligning to TRBD2. With V trimmed by 4 bases and J by 4 bases, 11 bases remained unmatched. This CDR3 comprises 17 residues. The germline V gene encodes CDR1 MGHDK and CDR2 SYGVNS. The CDR3 coding sequence is TGTGCCAGCAGTGCCCTAGCGGGGGCCCCGCAGGCAGATACGCAGTATTTT. Translating it yields CASSALAGAPQADTQYF.

This rearrangement joins TRBV19 to TRBJ1-5; D is undetermined. V was pared by 6 bases and J by 3 bases, with 9 bases between. Looked up from germline, CDR1 is LNHDA and CDR2 is SQIVND (reference sequence). The CDR3 has 13 amino acids. The CDR3 loop reads CASRGDFNQPQHF. The CDR3 DNA follows: TGTGCCAGTAGAGGAGATTTCAATCAGCCCCAGCATTTT. The full variable domain, its missing parts supplied by reference TRBV19 and TRBJ1-5, is DGGITQSPKYLFRKEGQNVTLSCEQNLNHDAMYWYRQDPGQGLRLIYYSQIVNDFQKGDIAEGYSVSREKKESFPLTVTSAQKNPTAFYLCASRGDFNQPQHFGDGTRLSIL.

The sample holds many counts of this clonotype. The V and J genes are TRBV20-1 and TRBJ2-1, with D possibly matching TRBD2 (6 bases). Germline V CDR1 and CDR2: DFQATT, SNEGSKA (reference sequence). V was pared by 0 bases and J by 7 bases, with 19 bases between. CDR3 size: 16 residues. The CDR3 region is CSARDVEALAGNEQFF. CDR3 DNA: TGCAGTGCTAGAGATGTAGAAGCACTAGCAGGGAATGAGCAGTTCTTC.

The table lists this clonotype with a few counts. This rearrangement joins TRBV11-2 to TRBJ2-1; D might be TRBD1 or TRBD2, each matching 5 bases. CDR1 SGHAT and CDR2 FQNNGV come from the germline V gene. The CDR3 loop spans 13 amino acids. Trimming pared 3 bases from V and 10 bases from J, leaving 13 bases between. The chain's CDR3 is CASSLVSGGEQFF. Here the CDR3 DNA reads TGTGCCAGCAGCTTGGTTTCTGGGGGAGAGCAGTTCTTC.

As to this clonotype: Being one base from a much bigger clone, this may be a read error. This chain connects TRBV7-9 to TRBJ2-7; D is perhaps TRBD1 (5 bases). The CDR3 loop spans 14 amino acids. Per germline, CDR1 SEHNR and CDR2 FQNEAQ (reference sequence). Written as DNA, the CDR3 is TGTGCCGGCAGGTCAAGGGGCAACTCCTACGAGCAGTACTTC. Translated, it gives CAGRSRGNSYEQYF.

This clonotype has only one observation. This may stem from a read error, because a much larger clone lies one nucleotide away. This sequence joins TRBV6-4 and TRBJ2-7; D is possibly TRBD2 (5 bases). Germline lookup yields CDR1 MRHNA and CDR2 SNTAGT. CDR3 size: 15 residues. The CDR3 nucleotides read TGTGCTTGCCCCCTTCGGACTGGCGGCTACTACGAGCAGTACTTC. As protein: CACPLRTGGYYEQYF.

This sequence joins TRBV7-9 and TRBJ2-7; unclear D gene. The V gene lost 9 bases and the J gene lost 2 bases, with 14 bases spanning the gap. The CDR3 is 13 residues long. Germline lookup yields CDR1 SEHNR and CDR2 FQNEAQ (reference sequence). The CDR3 DNA reads TGTGCCAGTAGTAACGGATTGCCCTACGAGCAGTACTTC. Residues: CASSNGLPYEQYF.

V gene TRBV7-9 combines with J gene TRBJ1-2, with D unclear. The V end lost 8 bases, the J end lost 7 bases, and 14 bases lay between the germline ends. CDR1 is SEHNR and CDR2 is FQNEAQ in the germline V gene (reference sequence). CDR3 length: 12 residues. This CDR3 reads CASRHDPGGYTF. The CDR3 region has the DNA TGTGCCAGCCGCCACGATCCCGGTGGCTACACCTTC. The whole variable domain, remainder taken from reference TRBV7-9 and TRBJ1-2, is DTGVSQNPRHKITKRGQNVTFRCDPISEHNRLYWYRQTLGQGPEFLTYFQNEAQLEKSRLLSDRFSAERPKGSFSTLEIQRTEQGDSAMYLCASRHDPGGYTFGSGTRLTVV.

This clonotype has at least ten counts. This chain joins TRBV7-9 and TRBJ2-1; D unclear. The CDR3 length is 13 residues. Trimming shortened V by 4 bases and J by 9 bases, and 13 bases separated the two germline ends. The germline gives CDR1 SEHNR, CDR2 FQNEAQ (reference sequence). CDR3: CASSSVGGAEQFF. The CDR3 nucleotides read TGTGCCAGCAGCTCGGTGGGTGGTGCTGAGCAGTTCTTC.

This clonotype turned up a few times. A read error may be the cause here, since a much bigger clone is one base away. The chain has TRBV10-3 and TRBJ1-1, with D possibly being TRBD1 (6 bases). Germline V gene data show CDR1 as ENHRY and CDR2 as SYGVKD. CDR3 length equals 13 residues. The CDR3 DNA sequence: TGTGCCGTCAGTGAGAGCAGGGGCACTGAAGCTTTCTTT. It encodes CAVSESRGTEAFF.

This clonotype was seen repeatedly, ten times or more. The V and J genes are TRBV25-1 and TRBJ1-4; D may be TRBD1 (6 bases). Looked up from germline, CDR1 is MGHDK and CDR2 is SYGVNS. The CDR3 totals 15 residues. Trimming stripped 3 bases from V and 6 bases from J, with 14 bases between. Here the CDR3 reads CASSESEQGYEKLFF. The CDR3 DNA is TGTGCCAGCAGTGAGTCAGAACAGGGTTATGAAAAACTGTTTTTT.

The J gene is TRBJ2-1, the V gene TRBV20-1; D remains unclear. Germline loops: CDR1 DFQATT, CDR2 SNEGSKA (reference sequence). V was cut by 0 bases and J by 11 bases, with 11 bases left in between. This CDR3 region has 12 residues. DNA for the CDR3: TGCAGTGCTAGAGAAATCGGTGTTCAGCAGTTCTTC. It encodes CSAREIGVQQFF.

Ten or more counts support this clonotype. The gene calls are TRBV7-9 and TRBJ2-7, with D unclear. The CDR3 extends over 14 amino acids. V lost 5 bases and J lost 0, with 11 bases in between. CDR1 is SEHNR, CDR2 FQNEAQ, per germline (reference sequence). The CDR3 coding sequence is TGTGCCAGCAGCCCCCCTGCCGGCTCCTACGAGCAGTACTTC. Translation gives CASSPPAGSYEQYF.

The J gene is TRBJ1-1, the V gene TRBV11-3, with no clear D. Trimming took off 4 bases at V and 1 base at J, with 16 bases between the two ends. Germline-derived CDR1 and CDR2 are SGHNT and YENEEA. The CDR3 spans 16 residues. In DNA form, the CDR3 reads TGTGCCAGCAGCTCGGGCGTTGGGCGCCCGAACACTGAAGCTTTCTTT. Translating gives CASSSGVGRPNTEAFF.

This clonotype was seen a handful of times. The chain joins TRBV4-1 to TRBJ2-1, with 8 bases that match TRBD1. This CDR3 has 17 amino acids. Germline values: CDR1 MGHRA, CDR2 YSYEKL. V lost 0 bases and J lost 5; bases outside the gene matches: 9. The DNA for the CDR3 is TGCGCCAGCAGCCAAGATCCCGGACAGGGCGCCCACAATGAGCAGTTCTTC. Its translation: CASSQDPGQGAHNEQFF.

Only one count was recorded for this clonotype. This chain joins TRBV15 and TRBJ2-7; the D gene is possibly TRBD2 (7 bases). The germline V gene has CDR1 LNHNV and CDR2 YYDKDF (reference sequence). This CDR3 has 15 amino acids. Trimming took off 7 bases at V and 5 bases at J, with 21 bases between the two ends. The CDR3 region has the DNA TGTGCCACCAAAGAGGGGGGGGTTAATCGGAACGAGCAGTACTTC. Protein sequence: CATKEGGVNRNEQYF.

At least ten counts were recorded for this clonotype. This CDR3 reads CATSFSGATEAFF. CDR3 in DNA: TGTGCCACCAGTTTTTCCGGGGCCACTGAAGCTTTCTTT. The chain has TRBV24-1 and TRBJ1-1; possibly TRBD1 for D (5 bases). Germline values: CDR1 KGHDR, CDR2 SFDVKD. Trimming pared 6 bases from V and 4 bases from J, leaving 11 bases between. This CDR3 is 13 amino acids long.

Details on this clonotype: This sequence may be a read error, since a much larger clone differs from it by one base. The V gene is TRBV11-1, the J gene TRBJ2-1, with 8 bases lining up with TRBD2. This CDR3 is 14 amino acids long. Germline V CDR1 and CDR2: SGHAT, FQDESV (reference sequence). J lost 10 bases, V lost 8 bases, and 13 bases had no gene match. In DNA, the CDR3 is TGTGCCAGCGGCCAAGGACTAGCCTCGGGCGAGCAGTTCTTC. Protein product: CASGQGLASGEQFF.

This clonotype was seen a few times. The chain couples TRBV30 to TRBJ1-5; TRBD1 might be the D (6 bases). CDR3 length: 14 residues. Germline-derived CDR1 and CDR2 are GTSNPN and SVGIG (reference sequence). V shed 3 bases and J shed 6 bases, with 15 bases lying between them. The CDR3 DNA reads TGTGCCTGGAGATGGGGGGGCTGGAGTCAGCCCCAGCATTTT. It is translated as CAWRWGGWSQPQHF.

This clonotype was recorded at least ten times. This chain links TRBV7-9 with TRBJ1-1; 9 bases agree with TRBD1. This CDR3 spans 13 amino acids. Germline V gives CDR1 SEHNR, CDR2 FQNEAQ (reference sequence). The junction had 5 bases not matched to a gene; V was cut back by 7 bases and J by 5 bases. For the CDR3, the DNA is TGTGCCAGCAACGACAGGGGGGGGACTGAAGCTTTCTTT. This translates into CASNDRGGTEAFF.

The sample holds one count of this clonotype. V is TRBV15 and J is TRBJ2-7; TRBD1 aligns across 10 bases. V trimming: 3 bases; J trimming: 5 bases; junction bases outside the gene matches: 7. This CDR3 comprises 15 residues. Looked up from germline, CDR1 is LNHNV and CDR2 is YYDKDF (reference sequence). This CDR3 is CATSREGQGSNEQYF. The CDR3 region has the DNA TGTGCCACCAGCAGGGAGGGACAGGGGTCGAACGAGCAGTACTTC.

This clonotype was observed many times. The germline gene is not matched at one end of the junction; a read error may be the cause. CDR3 protein: CASSEETLYEQYF. The CDR3 coding sequence is TGTGCCAGCAGCGAAGAAACCCTCTACGAGCAGTACTTC. The V call is TRBV6-1, the J call TRBJ2-7; D gene uncertain. From germline, CDR1 is MNHNS and CDR2 SASEGT. This CDR3 comprises 13 residues.